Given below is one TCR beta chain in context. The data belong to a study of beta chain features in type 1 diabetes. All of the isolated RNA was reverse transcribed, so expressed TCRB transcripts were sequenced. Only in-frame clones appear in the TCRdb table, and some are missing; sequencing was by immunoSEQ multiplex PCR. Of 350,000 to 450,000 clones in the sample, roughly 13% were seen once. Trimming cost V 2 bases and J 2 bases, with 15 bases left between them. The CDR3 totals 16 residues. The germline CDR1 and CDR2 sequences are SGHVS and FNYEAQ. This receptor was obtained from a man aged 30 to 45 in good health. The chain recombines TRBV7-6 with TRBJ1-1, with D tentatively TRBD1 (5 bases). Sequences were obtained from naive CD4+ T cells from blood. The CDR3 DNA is TGTGCCAGCAGCTTAACCAACTCTCAGGGCAACACTGAAGCTTTCTTT. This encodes CASSLTNSQGNTEAFF.